This T cell receptor (beta chain) was sequenced for a study of T cell therapy after organ transplantation. Turning to the study itself: T cells were expanded approximately 2 weeks with 30 CMV class I/II epitopes. General study findings and limits: Minimal repertoire change after therapy followed marked pretherapy expansions in nonresponders. Pretherapy CD8 clonality inversely correlated with its fold change after therapy.

The protocol was immunoSEQ multiplex PCR, while the TCRdb copy is restricted to in-frame clones and leaves out a portion. The sample includes some 47,000 clones, approximately 94% of them seen just once. Trimming took off 2 bases at V and 7 bases at J, with 15 bases between the two ends. Per the germline V gene, CDR1 is MGHRA and CDR2 is YSYEKL. The CDR3 spans 16 residues. Notes on this clone: Its antigen remains unidentified.

The J gene is TRBJ1-6, the V gene TRBV4-1; a possible D gene is TRBD1 (6 bases). This TCR derives from a human patient who had received a solid organ transplant and had CMV disease. The sample was CD8+ T cells from blood, taken before autologous CMV-specific T cell therapy. Here the CDR3 DNA reads TGCGCCAGCAGCCAACCTCTCGGACAGCTAAATTCACCCCTCCACTTT. Encoded protein: CASSQPLGQLNSPLHF.